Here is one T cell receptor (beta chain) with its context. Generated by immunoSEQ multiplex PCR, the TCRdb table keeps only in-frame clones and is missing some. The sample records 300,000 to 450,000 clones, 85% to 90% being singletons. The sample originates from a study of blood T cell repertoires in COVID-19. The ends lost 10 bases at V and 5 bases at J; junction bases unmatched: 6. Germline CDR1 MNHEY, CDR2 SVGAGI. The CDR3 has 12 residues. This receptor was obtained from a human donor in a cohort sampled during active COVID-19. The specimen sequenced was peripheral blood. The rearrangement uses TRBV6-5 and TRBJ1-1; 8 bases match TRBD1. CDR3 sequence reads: CATDRGGTEAFF. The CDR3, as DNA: TGTGCCACCGACAGGGGCGGGACTGAAGCTTTCTTT.